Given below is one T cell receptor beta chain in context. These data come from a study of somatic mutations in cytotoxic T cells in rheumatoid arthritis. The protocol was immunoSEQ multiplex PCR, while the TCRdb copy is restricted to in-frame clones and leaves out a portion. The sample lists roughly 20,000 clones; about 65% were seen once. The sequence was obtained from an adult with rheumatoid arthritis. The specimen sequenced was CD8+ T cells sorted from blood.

The CDR3: CASSDNRDSNQPQHF. CDR3 coding DNA: TGTGCCAGCAGCGACAACAGGGATAGCAATCAGCCCCAGCATTTT. The chain is built from TRBV5-6 and TRBJ1-5, with D possibly being TRBD1 (6 bases). The CDR3 is 15 amino acids. CDR1 and CDR2 (germline): SGHDT, YYEEEE. V lost 4 bases to trimming and J lost 0 bases, with 11 bases between them.